This T cell receptor beta chain was identified during a study of vaccination and CD4 T cells after COVID-19. An Oncomine TCR Beta short-read assay was used to sequence the DNA from cultured CD4+ T cells. Investigators isolated genomic DNA from cultured CD4+ T cells. MiXCR was run by TCRdb on the PCR reads, yielding one entry per CDR3 protein. Of nearly 15,000 distinct CDR3 sequences listed, about 28% are singletons. The treatment was: roughly 11-day PBMC culture with coronavirus spike peptide pools or control peptides (ViraFEST assay). The CDR3 totals 15 residues. In germline, CDR1 is ENHRY, CDR2 SYGVKD. The germline V and J ends were trimmed by 4 bases and 5 bases, with 12 bases remaining between them. A word on this clonotype: The antigen remains undetermined.

The sequence derives from a human donor with COVID-19. The specimen sequenced was cultured CD4+ T cells from blood. The chain combines TRBV10-3 with TRBJ1-6; D unclear. CDR3 amino acids: CAISASTVNNSPLHF. As DNA, the CDR3 is TGTGCCATCAGTGCGTCTACGGTCAATAATTCACCCCTCCACTTT.